This T cell receptor (beta chain) was captured by sequencing in a study of blood T cell repertoires in COVID-19. Study information: Donors in the United States, Italy and Spain gave samples during acute or convalescent COVID-19.

Germline lookup yields CDR1 SGHRS and CDR2 YFSETQ. The CDR3 is made up of 16 amino acids. J was trimmed by 1 base and V by 4 bases; bases with no gene match: 7. The table came from immunoSEQ multiplex PCR; TCRdb's copy has only in-frame clones and leaves some out. Found here are approximately 140,000 clones, approximately 86% of them singletons; the top ten hold around 3.5%. The TCR comes from a man between 65 and 85 years old with acute or convalescent COVID-19. Sequencing used peripheral blood. The chain is built from TRBV5-1 and TRBJ2-5, with 10 positions matching TRBD1. CDR3 sequence: CASSTGQGESQETQYF. CDR3 nucleotide sequence: TGCGCCAGCAGCACCGGACAGGGGGAGAGCCAAGAGACCCAGTACTTC.